This T cell receptor (beta chain) originates from a study of T cells in Graves' hyperthyroidism and ophthalmopathy. TCR beta CDR3 regions were amplified from RNA transcripts. RT-PCR in the first round (using the HTBI primer set) targeted the TCR CDR3. Each CDR3 protein is one row after TCRdb ran MiXCR on the multiplex PCR reads. The repertoire holds about half a million distinct CDR3 sequences, with around a quarter as singletons. Study-level points and caveats: Blood shared most expanded thyroid clonotypes above 0.001. In simple terms, a model built on 13 V-J features told ophthalmopathy apart from stable hyperthyroidism.

The CDR3 loop spans 13 amino acids. V shed 5 bases and J shed 3 bases, with 8 bases lying between them. The germline V gene encodes CDR1 SGHVS and CDR2 FQNEAQ. The diagnoses drew upon clinical symptoms, serum thyroxine and TRAb, thyroid ultrasound and orbital computed tomography. Fresh peripheral blood, 10 ml, was the source of the PBMCs. This clonotype has ten or more counts. Its antigen remains unknown. Sequencing was carried out using blood. This chain uses TRBV7-8 with TRBJ1-5, with D possibly being TRBD1 (5 bases). The sequence came from a woman in her thirties with Graves' ophthalmopathy. The chain's CDR3 is CASSRQSNQPQHF. CDR3 coding DNA: TGTGCCAGCAGCCGACAGTCCAATCAGCCCCAGCATTTT.